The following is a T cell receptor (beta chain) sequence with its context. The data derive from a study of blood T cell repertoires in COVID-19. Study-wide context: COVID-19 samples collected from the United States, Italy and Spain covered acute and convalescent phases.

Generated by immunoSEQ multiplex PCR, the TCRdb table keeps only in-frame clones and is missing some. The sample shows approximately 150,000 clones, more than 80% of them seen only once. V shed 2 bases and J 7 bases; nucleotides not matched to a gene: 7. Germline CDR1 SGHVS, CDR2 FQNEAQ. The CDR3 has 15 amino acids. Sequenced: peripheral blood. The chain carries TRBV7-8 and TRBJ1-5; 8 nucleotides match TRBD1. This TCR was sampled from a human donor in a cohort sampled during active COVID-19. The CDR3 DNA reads TGTGCCAGCAGCTTAACAGGGGGAAAAGGACAGCCCCAGCATTTT. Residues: CASSLTGGKGQPQHF.